These 27 T cell receptor beta chains originate from one sample sequenced in a study of beta chain features in type 1 diabetes. Expressed TCRB transcripts got sequenced, as all isolated RNA was reverse transcribed. Sequencing was performed with immunoSEQ multiplex PCR; in TCRdb, only in-frame clones are kept and a portion is missing. The data show hundreds of thousands of clones, around 15% seen once. Sequencing was done on a sample of naive CD4+ T cells from blood. The receptors derive from a man aged 18-30 years in good health.

The rearrangement links TRBV6-5 to TRBJ2-6; perhaps D is TRBD1 or TRBD2 (5 bases each). The germline V and J ends were trimmed by 5 bases and 3 bases, with 11 bases remaining between them. The CDR3 consists of 15 residues. Looked up from germline, CDR1 is MNHEY and CDR2 is SVGAGI. CDR3 sequence reads: CASSALGVGANVLTF. DNA for the CDR3: TGTGCCAGCAGTGCCCTGGGGGTTGGGGCCAACGTCCTGACTTTC.

There are a few counts of this clone. The chain links TRBV18 to TRBJ2-7; 7 positions match TRBD1. Germline CDR1 KGHSH, CDR2 LQKENI. Trimming removed 3 bases from V and 4 bases from J; junction bases left unmatched: 6. CDR3 length: 14 amino acids. The CDR3: CASSPGQFRYEQYF. CDR3 nucleotides: TGTGCCAGCTCACCGGGACAGTTTAGATACGAGCAGTACTTC.

This clone was counted only a few times. The rearrangement links TRBV2 to TRBJ2-7; 7 nucleotides match TRBD2. Germline trimming cut 8 bases from V and 2 bases from J; bases unmatched to any gene: 9. Per germline, CDR1 SNHLY and CDR2 FYNNEI. The CDR3 is 14 residues long. Written as DNA, the CDR3 is TGTGCCAGCTACGGCGGGAGACTTCCCTACGAGCAGTACTTC. It specifies CASYGGRLPYEQYF.

This clone was counted a few times. This chain links TRBV6-5 with TRBJ1-2; D uncertain. The CDR3 spans 11 residues. Germline lookup yields CDR1 MNHEY and CDR2 SVGAGI. The V end lost 6 bases, the J end lost 5 bases, and 7 bases lay between the germline ends. The CDR3 protein is CASSQEYGYTF. As DNA, the CDR3 is TGTGCCAGCAGCCAGGAATATGGCTACACCTTC.

This clone was detected a few times. The J gene is TRBJ2-1, the V gene TRBV19; 8 bases align to TRBD1. The CDR3 is 15 amino acids. In germline, CDR1 is LNHDA, CDR2 SQIVND (reference sequence). The V and J ends lost 8 bases and 12 bases, in that order; junction bases with no gene match: 18. CDR3: CASYSGTGIYKGQFF. The CDR3 nucleotides read TGTGCCAGTTACTCCGGGACAGGTATCTACAAAGGGCAGTTCTTC.

This clone was seen a single time. The chain links TRBV4-3 to TRBJ1-2, with TRBD1 as a possible D gene (5 bases). This CDR3 contains 15 residues. Trimming removed 0 bases at V and 6 bases at J, with 14 bases between. CDR1 and CDR2 from the germline V gene are LGHNA and YSLEER. The CDR3 nucleotides are TGCGCCAGCAGCCAAGACCCGGGGCAGGGTGATGGCTACACCTTC. It specifies CASSQDPGQGDGYTF.

This clone was detected only a few times. This chain connects TRBV29-1 to TRBJ1-2; D may be TRBD1 (5 bases). Trimming took off 3 bases at V and 4 bases at J, with 12 bases between the two ends. CDR1 and CDR2 (germline): SQVTM, ANQGSEA. The CDR3 runs 13 residues. The CDR3 loop is CSVEWGGPYGYTF. CDR3 nucleotide sequence: TGCAGCGTTGAGTGGGGGGGTCCCTATGGCTACACCTTC.

The chain links TRBV29-1 to TRBJ2-6, with D perhaps matching TRBD2 (5 bases). CDR1 and CDR2 (germline): SQVTM, ANQGSEA. CDR3 length: 16 amino acids. Trimming took off 4 bases at V and 4 bases at J, with 17 bases between the two ends. CDR3 sequence: CSVGQGGSGGANVLTF. CDR3 bases: TGCAGCGTTGGTCAAGGAGGATCGGGAGGGGCCAACGTCCTGACTTTC.

V gene TRBV18 combines with J gene TRBJ2-7, with D perhaps matching TRBD2 (5 bases). V gave up 1 base and J gave up 4 bases, with 11 bases separating them. CDR1 KGHSH and CDR2 LQKENI come from the germline V gene. The CDR3 spans 14 residues. The CDR3 is CASSPRTGIYEQYF. Written as DNA, the CDR3 is TGTGCCAGCTCACCACGCACGGGGATTTACGAGCAGTACTTC.

The table lists this clone with a few counts. The rearrangement uses TRBV2 and TRBJ2-7; D may be TRBD1 or TRBD2 (6 bases each). V lost 6 bases, J lost 6 bases, and 12 bases lay in between. CDR1 and CDR2 from the germline V gene are SNHLY and FYNNEI. The CDR3 is 12 amino acids. The CDR3 bases are TGTGCCAGCAGCGTACAGGGACTCGAGCAGTACTTC. This sequence encodes CASSVQGLEQYF.

The V and J genes are TRBV7-2 and TRBJ2-5, with TRBD1 matching over 8 bases. Judging by the DNA end, TRBJ2-7 fits better; the J call may be wrong. Germline assignment: CDR1 SGHTA and CDR2 FQGNSA. This CDR3 contains 14 residues. CDR3 residues: CASRDPDRGYEQYF. For the CDR3, the DNA is TGTGCCAGCAGAGACCCCGACAGGGGTTACGAGCAGTACTTC.

This clone was detected a few times. The chain employs TRBV11-2 and TRBJ2-5; 7 nucleotides agree with TRBD2. Trimming cost V 0 bases and J 4 bases; bases outside gene matches: 2. Germline V lookup: CDR1 SGHAT, CDR2 FQNNGV. This CDR3 region has 14 residues. The CDR3 DNA reads as TGTGCCAGCAGCTTAGAATGGGGGGGAGAGACCCAGTACTTC. Protein: CASSLEWGGETQYF.

This clone was observed a handful of times. This chain links TRBV6-1 with TRBJ2-1; the D gene is possibly TRBD1 (5 bases). The germline V gene encodes CDR1 MNHNS and CDR2 SASEGT. The CDR3 length is 14 residues. V lost 1 base and J lost 3, with 7 bases in between. The CDR3 sequence: CASSEVTVYNEQFF. The CDR3, as DNA: TGTGCCAGCAGTGAAGTGACAGTCTACAATGAGCAGTTCTTC.

V and J are TRBV5-1 and TRBJ2-5, with 9 positions matching TRBD1. CDR1 is SGHRS, CDR2 YFSETQ, per germline. This CDR3 contains 17 residues. J lost 4 bases, V lost 2 bases, and 12 bases had no gene match. The CDR3 sequence is CASSLTRLQGARETQYF. The CDR3 coding sequence is TGCGCCAGCAGCTTAACCCGTTTACAGGGGGCAAGAGAGACCCAGTACTTC.

The V and J genes are TRBV5-4 and TRBJ2-1; a weak D match, TRBD1 (6 bases). Germline V gene data show CDR1 as SGHNT and CDR2 as YYREEE (reference sequence). The CDR3 spans 12 residues. V lost 4 bases to trimming and J lost 13 bases, with 15 bases between them. Written as DNA, the CDR3 is TGTGCCAGCAGCGGAACAGGGTCCCCTCAGTTCTTC. This translates into CASSGTGSPQFF. Full variable domain (rest looked up from reference TRBV5-4 and TRBJ2-1): ETGVTQSPTHLIKTRGQQVTLRCSSQSGHNTVSWYQQALGQGPQFIFQYYREEENGRGNFPPRFSGLQFPNYSSELNVNALELDDSALYLCASSGTGSPQFFGPGTRLTVL.

This clone was picked up a small number of times. The J gene is TRBJ2-7, the V gene TRBV7-3; TRBD1 aligns across 12 bases. V was pared by 4 bases and J by 5 bases, with 9 bases of the junction left unmatched. The germline V gene has CDR1 SGHTA and CDR2 FQGTGA. CDR3 size: 16 residues. The CDR3 spells CASSSLPGQGADEQYF. The DNA of the CDR3 is TGTGCCAGCAGCTCGCTTCCGGGACAGGGGGCGGACGAGCAGTACTTC.

This clone was seen more than once but under ten times. Other DNA sequences of this sample code for an identical CDR3. The rearrangement joins TRBV15 to TRBJ2-7; D gene uncertain. The CDR3 has 13 amino acids. Deletions cut 0 bases from V and 2 bases from J, with 5 bases between. Germline lookup yields CDR1 LNHNV and CDR2 YYDKDF (reference sequence). CDR3 residues: CATSRDLPYEQYF. DNA for the CDR3: TGTGCCACCAGCAGAGACCTCCCCTACGAGCAGTACTTC.

The V and J genes are TRBV2 and TRBJ2-4; 7 bases align to TRBD1. V lost 10 bases, J lost 0 bases, and 21 bases stayed unmatched. The CDR3 length is 19 residues. Per the germline V gene, CDR1 is SNHLY and CDR2 is FYNNEI. The CDR3 DNA reads as TGTGCCACCGAACAGGGGCGGCCCGGGACGTCGCTAGCCAAAAACATTCAGTACTTC. Its translation is CATEQGRPGTSLAKNIQYF.

This clone was seen a handful of times. The J gene is TRBJ2-7, the V gene TRBV5-1, with TRBD2 identical over 8 bases. This CDR3 is 16 amino acids long. V gave up 1 base and J gave up 3 bases; unmatched junction bases: 9. The germline V gene encodes CDR1 SGHRS and CDR2 YFSETQ. The CDR3 DNA reads as TGCGCCAGCAGCTTGACTCTAGCGGGCGCCAGCTACGAGCAGTACTTC. Translating it yields CASSLTLAGASYEQYF.

This clone appeared a single time. This sequence joins TRBV7-3 and TRBJ2-3; 8 positions match TRBD2. CDR3 length: 14 amino acids. CDR1 is SGHTA and CDR2 is FQGTGA in the germline V gene. J was trimmed by 4 bases and V by 4 bases; bases with no gene match: 4. CDR3 protein: CASSYSGGSDTQYF. As DNA, the CDR3 is TGTGCCAGCAGCTACAGCGGGGGCTCAGATACGCAGTATTTT.

This clone was recorded a few times. The V call is TRBV7-9, the J call TRBJ2-3; no definite D call. Germline loops: CDR1 SEHNR, CDR2 FQNEAQ (reference sequence). Trimming took 4 bases from V and 2 from J, leaving 4 bases between them. This CDR3 has 12 amino acids. CDR3 coding DNA: TGTGCCAGCAGCTCTTACACAGATACGCAGTATTTT. Protein sequence: CASSSYTDTQYF.

The rearrangement uses TRBV15 and TRBJ1-5; D possibly corresponds to TRBD1 (6 bases). V was cut by 0 bases and J by 3 bases, with 12 bases left in between. Germline CDR1 and CDR2: LNHNV and YYDKDF (reference sequence). This CDR3 comprises 16 residues. CDR3 residues: CATSRDRQGPNQPQHF. In nucleotides, the CDR3 is TGTGCCACCAGCAGAGATCGGCAGGGGCCCAATCAGCCCCAGCATTTT.

The rearrangement uses TRBV29-1 and TRBJ1-1; 7 bases match TRBD1. The V segment lost 7 bases and the J segment 0 bases; nucleotides outside the gene matches: 2. The germline gives CDR1 SQVTM, CDR2 ANQGSEA. The CDR3 has 12 residues. The CDR3 loop reads CSGGQLNTEAFF. The CDR3 nucleotides read TGCAGCGGGGGACAGTTGAACACTGAAGCTTTCTTT.

This clone was seen a few times. The genes are TRBV7-3 and TRBJ2-7; D not resolved. Between the trimmed V and J ends, which lost 1 base and 3 bases, there was a span of 4 bases. The germline V gene has CDR1 SGHTA and CDR2 FQGTGA. This CDR3 contains 12 residues. The CDR3 sequence is CASSLNGYEQYF. The CDR3 region has the DNA TGTGCCAGCAGCTTAAATGGCTACGAGCAGTACTTC.

The rearrangement uses TRBV5-1 and TRBJ2-7; D is unclear. Germline V lookup: CDR1 SGHRS, CDR2 YFSETQ. The CDR3 runs to 13 residues. Trimming removed 0 bases from V and 1 base from J, with 5 bases in between. The CDR3 region is CASSLGESYEQYF. The CDR3, as DNA: TGCGCCAGCAGCTTGGGGGAATCCTACGAGCAGTACTTC.

This clone has a handful of counts. J is TRBJ1-4 and V is TRBV5-1; tentatively, D is TRBD1 (5 bases). The CDR3 is made up of 15 amino acids. The V gene lost 1 base and the J gene lost 6 bases, with 13 bases spanning the gap. Germline V gene sequence: CDR1 SGHRS, CDR2 YFSETQ. The chain's CDR3 is CASSLTRANYEKLFF. CDR3 sequence (DNA): TGCGCCAGCAGCTTGACCAGGGCGAATTATGAAAAACTGTTTTTT.

This clone has only a few counts. The rearrangement links TRBV14 to TRBJ1-5, with D possibly being TRBD1 (5 bases). Germline V gives CDR1 SGHDN, CDR2 FVKESK. CDR3 length: 14 amino acids. V was clipped by 1 base and J by 4 bases, with 8 bases between them. The DNA of the CDR3 is TGTGCCAGCAGCCAAGGACAGTGGAATCAGCCCCAGCATTTT. Translating it yields CASSQGQWNQPQHF.